Following are 23 T cell receptor beta chains from one sample sequenced in a study of control samples from healthy donors and cancer patients. TCRdb keeps only in-frame clones here, not all; method: immunoSEQ multiplex PCR. This sample carries about 150,000 clones, nearly 95% of them seen once, and the ten largest clones take 2% to 2.5%. Sequencing was carried out using blood. Receptors were obtained from a man aged 45-60 years in good health.

V is TRBV25-1 and J is TRBJ1-4; 7 nucleotides agree with TRBD1. V trimming: 3 bases; J trimming: 10 bases; junction bases outside the gene matches: 11. Germline CDR1 MGHDK, CDR2 SYGVNS. The CDR3 sequence is 15 residues long. CDR3 nucleotide sequence: TGTGCCAGCAGTGATGGGGGTGGGACAGCAGGAAAACTGTTTTTT. Protein sequence: CASSDGGGTAGKLFF.

The V call is TRBV23-1, the J call TRBJ2-5, with 13 bases that match TRBD2. TRBV23-1 is given ORF status, its function remaining uncertain. CDR3 size: 17 residues. V lost 4 bases and J lost 2; bases outside the gene matches: 7. The CDR3 loop reads CASSLRTSGGHQETQYF. The CDR3 bases are TGCGCCAGCAGTCTCCGGACTAGCGGGGGACATCAAGAGACCCAGTACTTC.

This clone was recorded only once. The V call is TRBV11-2, the J call TRBJ2-1; D assignment may be TRBD1 or TRBD2 (5 bases each). The CDR3 loop spans 16 amino acids. V was shortened by 1 base and J by 2 bases, with 12 bases between the two germline ends. Germline assignment: CDR1 SGHAT and CDR2 FQNNGV. This CDR3 is CASSLVAGSTYNEQFF. The CDR3 nucleotides are TGTGCCAGCAGCTTAGTGGCAGGGAGTACCTACAATGAGCAGTTCTTC.

The chain recombines TRBV28 with TRBJ1-4, with TRBD1 as a possible D gene (6 bases). The germline V and J ends were trimmed by 2 bases and 3 bases, with 13 bases remaining between them. This CDR3 contains 16 residues. Germline-derived CDR1 and CDR2 are MDHEN and SYDVKM. The CDR3 DNA reads as TGTGCCAGCAGTTTAGGCGGGGGACAATCTAATGAAAAACTGTTTTTT. The encoded protein is CASSLGGGQSNEKLFF.

The chain combines TRBV12-5 with TRBJ2-1; possible D gene TRBD2, 6 bases. Trimming pared 1 base from V and 7 bases from J, leaving 11 bases between. Germline CDR1 is LGHNT and CDR2 is FRNRAP. The CDR3 extends over 14 amino acids. The CDR3, as DNA: TGTGCTAGTGGTTTGGATGGGACTGGGAATGAGCAGTTCTTC. The encoded protein is CASGLDGTGNEQFF.

The rearrangement links TRBV4-1 to TRBJ2-1; D is unresolved. CDR3 size: 12 residues. Germline CDR1 MGHRA, CDR2 YSYEKL. With 6 bases removed from V and 12 bases from J, the gap between germline ends came to 15 bases. CDR3 coding DNA: TGCGCCAGCAGTCAATCAGGCGCCCGGCAGTTCTTC. Its translation: CASSQSGARQFF.

The rearrangement joins TRBV19 to TRBJ2-7; D unclear. The V gene's germline CDR1 is LNHDA and CDR2 SQIVND (reference sequence). V shed 3 bases and J shed 4 bases, with 16 bases lying between them. The CDR3 extends over 15 amino acids. The CDR3 is CASSIRLLAGYEQYF. In nucleotides, the CDR3 is TGTGCCAGTAGTATTAGACTCCTGGCTGGGTACGAGCAGTACTTC.

The chain recombines TRBV11-2 with TRBJ1-2; D call uncertain. Trimming removed 1 base at V and 5 bases at J, with 2 bases between. There are 11 residues in the CDR3. Germline-derived CDR1 and CDR2 are SGHAT and FQNNGV. CDR3: CASSLVYGYTF. CDR3 DNA: TGTGCCAGCAGCTTAGTGTATGGCTACACCTTC.

The chain combines TRBV5-4 with TRBJ2-7; 7 bases are a match to TRBD1. Germline V gene data show CDR1 as SGHNT and CDR2 as YYREEE (reference sequence). There are 14 residues in the CDR3. The junction had 4 bases not matched to a gene; V was cut back by 4 bases and J by 0 bases. The CDR3 nucleotides read TGTGCCAGCAGCCCTGGACAGGTCTCCTACGAGCAGTACTTC. Translating gives CASSPGQVSYEQYF.

The genes are TRBV10-2 and TRBJ1-1, with D perhaps TRBD1 (6 bases). The germline V gene encodes CDR1 WSHSY and CDR2 SAAADI. CDR3 length: 13 amino acids. Trimming stripped 5 bases from V and 5 bases from J, with 12 bases between. This chain's CDR3 is CASSPGGHTEAFF. The CDR3 nucleotides are TGCGCCAGCAGTCCCGGGGGGCATACTGAAGCTTTCTTT.

This clone was detected only once. The J gene is TRBJ2-5, the V gene TRBV5-1, with 7 positions matching TRBD2. CDR1 is SGHRS, CDR2 YFSETQ, per germline. The CDR3 sequence is 14 residues long. The junction had 7 bases not matched to a gene; V was cut back by 3 bases and J by 5 bases. For the CDR3, the DNA is TGCGCCAGCAGCTCCGGGGGAGGGTCGGAGACCCAGTACTTC. The encoded protein is CASSSGGGSETQYF.

CDR3 region: CASSLGDSDNQPQHF. The CDR3 DNA reads as TGTGCCAGCAGCTTAGGGGACAGCGACAATCAGCCCCAGCATTTT. The V gene is TRBV7-2, the J gene TRBJ1-5; the match to TRBD1 covers 7 bases. Germline V CDR1 and CDR2: SGHTA, FQGNSA. This CDR3 has 15 amino acids. Losses at the gene ends were 1 base for V and 3 bases for J; bases not matched to a gene: 3. Full variable domain (missing parts from reference TRBV7-2 and TRBJ1-5): GAGVSQSPSNKVTEKGKDVELRCDPISGHTALYWYRQSLGQGLEFLIYFQGNSAPDKSGLPSDRFSAERTGGSVSTLTIQRTQQEDSAVYLCASSLGDSDNQPQHFGDGTRLSIL.

The chain couples TRBV5-1 to TRBJ2-1, with D maybe TRBD2 (5 bases). This CDR3 has 17 residues. V was pared by 1 base and J by 8 bases, with 22 bases between. Germline V gives CDR1 SGHRS, CDR2 YFSETQ. The CDR3 nucleotides are TGCGCCAGCAGCTTGAGGACTGGCCTCGGGCCAGTGGATGAGCAGTTCTTC. It codes for CASSLRTGLGPVDEQFF.

This clone was seen just once. The chain couples TRBV2 to TRBJ2-1; 9 nucleotides agree with TRBD2. The CDR3 length is 15 residues. Germline V gene data show CDR1 as SNHLY and CDR2 as FYNNEI. V gave up 7 bases and J gave up 7 bases; unmatched junction bases: 11. The DNA of the CDR3 is TGTGCCAGCAAACCTGGGACTAGCTTGGGTAATGAGCAGTTCTTC. Protein sequence: CASKPGTSLGNEQFF.

J is TRBJ1-3 and V is TRBV2; no definite D call. The CDR3 contains 14 residues. Germline V gene sequence: CDR1 SNHLY, CDR2 FYNNEI. The V end lost 0 bases, the J end lost 3 bases, and 6 bases lay between the germline ends. The CDR3 reads CASSEAEVGNTIYF. The CDR3 DNA is TGTGCCAGCAGTGAAGCGGAGGTTGGAAACACCATATATTTT. The full variable domain, in which reference TRBV2 and TRBJ1-3 provide the parts outside the CDR3, is EPEVTQTPSHQVTQMGQEVILRCVPISNHLYFYWYRQILGQKVEFLVSFYNNEISEKSEIFDDQFSVERPDGSNFTLKIRSTKLEDSAMYFCASSEAEVGNTIYFGEGSWLTVV.

The chain combines TRBV5-1 with TRBJ1-1; 8 bases line up with TRBD1. Trimming took 4 bases from V and 0 from J; bases not matched to a gene: 8. Germline CDR1 and CDR2: SGHRS and YFSETQ. The CDR3 is 16 amino acids. As DNA, the CDR3 is TGCGCCAGCAGCCCCCGGGACAGGAGATTGAACACTGAAGCTTTCTTT. This translates into CASSPRDRRLNTEAFF.

The chain has TRBV4-1 and TRBJ2-3, with 9 bases matching TRBD1. CDR3 length: 16 residues. Unmatched junction bases numbered 8, after V lost 7 bases and J lost 0 bases. Germline CDR1 and CDR2: MGHRA and YSYEKL. CDR3 protein: CASKTGTGFSTDTQYF. CDR3 nucleotide sequence: TGCGCCAGCAAGACCGGGACAGGGTTTAGCACAGATACGCAGTATTTT.

This clone appeared a single time. J is TRBJ2-3 and V is TRBV28, with D tentatively TRBD1 (5 bases). Germline assignment: CDR1 MDHEN and CDR2 SYDVKM. The CDR3 totals 16 residues. V lost 6 bases to trimming and J lost 3 bases, with 19 bases between them. The CDR3 DNA reads TGTGCCAGCAGCCCTCTCCAAGGGGCAAGGACAGATACGCAGTATTTT. Translation gives CASSPLQGARTDTQYF. The entire variable domain, with the rest obtained from reference TRBV28 and TRBJ2-3, is as follows: DVKVTQSSRYLVKRTGEKVFLECVQDMDHENMFWYRQDPGLGLRLIYFSYDVKMKEKGDIPEGYSVSREKKERFSLILESASTNQTSMYLCASSPLQGARTDTQYFGPGTRLTVL.

This clone was detected only a few times. The CDR3 nucleotides read TGTGCCAGCAGCGTTAGCGGGAGGGCCTCAGATACGCAGTATTTT. It translates to CASSVSGRASDTQYF. The rearrangement uses TRBV5-4 and TRBJ2-3; 11 positions match TRBD2. There are 15 residues in the CDR3. The J segment lost 4 bases and the V segment lost 4 bases, leaving 5 bases of the junction unmatched. The germline CDR1 and CDR2 sequences are SGHNT and YYREEE (reference sequence).

The rearrangement uses TRBV5-1 and TRBJ2-7; D remains unclear. Germline-derived CDR1 and CDR2 are SGHRS and YFSETQ. CDR3 length equals 15 residues. V was shortened by 0 bases and J by 3 bases, with 13 bases between the two germline ends. The CDR3 DNA follows: TGCGCCAGCAGCTTGGTGGCAGGTTCGAGCTACGAGCAGTACTTC. This translates into CASSLVAGSSYEQYF.

The chain recombines TRBV6-6 with TRBJ2-7, with D tentatively TRBD1 (5 bases). CDR1 MNHNY and CDR2 SVGAGI come from the germline V gene (reference sequence). Between the trimmed V and J ends, which lost 0 bases and 6 bases, there was a span of 9 bases. The CDR3 contains 13 residues. The CDR3 spells CASSYSGVGEQYF. The CDR3, as DNA: TGTGCCAGCAGTTACTCAGGGGTGGGCGAGCAGTACTTC.

This chain links TRBV30 with TRBJ1-1, with 10 nucleotides matching TRBD1. Trimming at V came to 1 base and at J to 6 bases, leaving 2 bases not matched to a gene. CDR3 length: 13 residues. Germline V gene lookup returns CDR1 GTSNPN and CDR2 SVGIG (reference sequence). CDR3 nucleotide sequence: TGTGCCTGGAGTGGGGACAGGGGACCTGAAGCTTTCTTT. Its protein product is CAWSGDRGPEAFF.

V gene TRBV28 combines with J gene TRBJ1-2, with 8 nucleotides matching TRBD1. Germline CDR1 reads MDHEN; CDR2 reads SYDVKM. V was clipped by 7 bases and J by 4 bases; unmatched bases: 11. The CDR3 runs to 15 residues. This chain's CDR3 is CASTRTGTGGYGYTF. CDR3 nucleotide sequence: TGTGCCAGCACTCGAACCGGGACAGGTGGCTATGGCTACACCTTC.